This TCR beta chain stems from a study of OX40 agonist ivuxolimab in advanced cancers. The overall study: Of mixed ages from about 23 to 79 and averaging about 65 years, the group was just under 85% male. Study findings and constraints: The study found that CD8+ T cells averaged more expanded clones than CD4+. Circulating CD4+ and CD8+ T cells showed clonal expansion by week 6 at 0.1 to 3.0 mg/kg. The work left the antigen specificity of expanded peripheral T cells undetermined.

The CDR3 totals 14 residues. CDR1 is SGDLS and CDR2 is YYNGEE in the germline V gene. V shed 4 bases and J shed 4 bases, with 14 bases lying between them. Clones were sequenced by immunoSEQ multiplex PCR, and TCRdb holds only the in-frame ones, with some missing. The sample includes 20,000 to 25,000 clones, roughly 80% seen only once; the top ten take just over 30%. Of note for this clone: Its antigen is not known.

V is TRBV9 and J is TRBJ1-2; D unclear. The starting material was CD4+ or CD8+ T cells sorted from blood, obtained in a trial of the OX40 agonist ivuxolimab. The TCR was taken from an adult with an advanced solid tumor such as melanoma, head and neck, liver or kidney cancer. CDR3 sequence (DNA): TGTGCCAGCAGCCCCGACCTGGGCCGCTATGGCTACACCTTC. Translated, it gives CASSPDLGRYGYTF.